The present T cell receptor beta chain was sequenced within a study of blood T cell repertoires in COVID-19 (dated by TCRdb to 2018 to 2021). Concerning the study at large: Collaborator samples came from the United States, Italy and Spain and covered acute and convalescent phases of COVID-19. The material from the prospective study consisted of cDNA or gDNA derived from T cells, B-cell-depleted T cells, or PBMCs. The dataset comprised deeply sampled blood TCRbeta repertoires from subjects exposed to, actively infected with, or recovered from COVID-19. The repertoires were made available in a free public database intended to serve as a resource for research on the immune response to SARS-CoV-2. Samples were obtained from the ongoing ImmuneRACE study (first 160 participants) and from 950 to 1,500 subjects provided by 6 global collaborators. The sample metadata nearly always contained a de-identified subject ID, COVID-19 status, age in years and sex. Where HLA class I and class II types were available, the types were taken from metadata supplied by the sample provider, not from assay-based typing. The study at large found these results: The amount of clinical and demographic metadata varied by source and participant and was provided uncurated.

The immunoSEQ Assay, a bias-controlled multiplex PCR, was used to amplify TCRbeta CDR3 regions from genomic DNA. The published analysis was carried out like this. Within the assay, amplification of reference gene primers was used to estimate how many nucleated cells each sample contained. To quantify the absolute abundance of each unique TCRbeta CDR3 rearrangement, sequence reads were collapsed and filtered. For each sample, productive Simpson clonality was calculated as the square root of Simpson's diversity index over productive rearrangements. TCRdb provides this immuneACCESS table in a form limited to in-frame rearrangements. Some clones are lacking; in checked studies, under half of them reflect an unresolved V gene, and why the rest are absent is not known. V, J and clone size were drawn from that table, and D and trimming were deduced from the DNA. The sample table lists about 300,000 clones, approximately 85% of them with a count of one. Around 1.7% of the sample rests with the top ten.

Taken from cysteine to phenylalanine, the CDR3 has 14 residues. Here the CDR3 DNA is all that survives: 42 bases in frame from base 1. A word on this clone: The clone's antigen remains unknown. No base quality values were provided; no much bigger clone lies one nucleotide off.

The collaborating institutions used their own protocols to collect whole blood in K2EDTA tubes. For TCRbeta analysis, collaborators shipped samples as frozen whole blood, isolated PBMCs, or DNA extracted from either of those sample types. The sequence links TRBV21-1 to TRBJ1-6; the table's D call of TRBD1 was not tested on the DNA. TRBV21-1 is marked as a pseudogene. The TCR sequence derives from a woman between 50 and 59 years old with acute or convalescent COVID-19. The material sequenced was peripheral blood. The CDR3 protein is CASSKGPLDSQGFF. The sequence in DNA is TGTGCCAGCAGCAAAGGCCCACTTGACTCACAGGGTTTCTTT.